This TCR beta chain was captured by sequencing in a study of blood T cell repertoires in COVID-19. The V end lost 6 bases, the J end lost 0 bases, and 12 bases lay between the germline ends. The CDR3 is made up of 15 amino acids. CDR1 and CDR2 from the germline V gene are MGHDK and SYGVNS. Clones were read by immunoSEQ multiplex PCR, and TCRdb kept only the in-frame ones, dropping some. Of a few hundred thousand clones listed, 80% to 90% are singletons. The TCR was taken from a man aged 45-60 years with acute or convalescent COVID-19. Sequencing used peripheral blood. The rearrangement joins TRBV25-1 to TRBJ2-1; D is ambiguous. CDR3 sequence (DNA): TGTGCCAGCAGCCTCCACAGTAGCTCCTACAATGAGCAGTTCTTC. Its protein is CASSLHSSSYNEQFF.